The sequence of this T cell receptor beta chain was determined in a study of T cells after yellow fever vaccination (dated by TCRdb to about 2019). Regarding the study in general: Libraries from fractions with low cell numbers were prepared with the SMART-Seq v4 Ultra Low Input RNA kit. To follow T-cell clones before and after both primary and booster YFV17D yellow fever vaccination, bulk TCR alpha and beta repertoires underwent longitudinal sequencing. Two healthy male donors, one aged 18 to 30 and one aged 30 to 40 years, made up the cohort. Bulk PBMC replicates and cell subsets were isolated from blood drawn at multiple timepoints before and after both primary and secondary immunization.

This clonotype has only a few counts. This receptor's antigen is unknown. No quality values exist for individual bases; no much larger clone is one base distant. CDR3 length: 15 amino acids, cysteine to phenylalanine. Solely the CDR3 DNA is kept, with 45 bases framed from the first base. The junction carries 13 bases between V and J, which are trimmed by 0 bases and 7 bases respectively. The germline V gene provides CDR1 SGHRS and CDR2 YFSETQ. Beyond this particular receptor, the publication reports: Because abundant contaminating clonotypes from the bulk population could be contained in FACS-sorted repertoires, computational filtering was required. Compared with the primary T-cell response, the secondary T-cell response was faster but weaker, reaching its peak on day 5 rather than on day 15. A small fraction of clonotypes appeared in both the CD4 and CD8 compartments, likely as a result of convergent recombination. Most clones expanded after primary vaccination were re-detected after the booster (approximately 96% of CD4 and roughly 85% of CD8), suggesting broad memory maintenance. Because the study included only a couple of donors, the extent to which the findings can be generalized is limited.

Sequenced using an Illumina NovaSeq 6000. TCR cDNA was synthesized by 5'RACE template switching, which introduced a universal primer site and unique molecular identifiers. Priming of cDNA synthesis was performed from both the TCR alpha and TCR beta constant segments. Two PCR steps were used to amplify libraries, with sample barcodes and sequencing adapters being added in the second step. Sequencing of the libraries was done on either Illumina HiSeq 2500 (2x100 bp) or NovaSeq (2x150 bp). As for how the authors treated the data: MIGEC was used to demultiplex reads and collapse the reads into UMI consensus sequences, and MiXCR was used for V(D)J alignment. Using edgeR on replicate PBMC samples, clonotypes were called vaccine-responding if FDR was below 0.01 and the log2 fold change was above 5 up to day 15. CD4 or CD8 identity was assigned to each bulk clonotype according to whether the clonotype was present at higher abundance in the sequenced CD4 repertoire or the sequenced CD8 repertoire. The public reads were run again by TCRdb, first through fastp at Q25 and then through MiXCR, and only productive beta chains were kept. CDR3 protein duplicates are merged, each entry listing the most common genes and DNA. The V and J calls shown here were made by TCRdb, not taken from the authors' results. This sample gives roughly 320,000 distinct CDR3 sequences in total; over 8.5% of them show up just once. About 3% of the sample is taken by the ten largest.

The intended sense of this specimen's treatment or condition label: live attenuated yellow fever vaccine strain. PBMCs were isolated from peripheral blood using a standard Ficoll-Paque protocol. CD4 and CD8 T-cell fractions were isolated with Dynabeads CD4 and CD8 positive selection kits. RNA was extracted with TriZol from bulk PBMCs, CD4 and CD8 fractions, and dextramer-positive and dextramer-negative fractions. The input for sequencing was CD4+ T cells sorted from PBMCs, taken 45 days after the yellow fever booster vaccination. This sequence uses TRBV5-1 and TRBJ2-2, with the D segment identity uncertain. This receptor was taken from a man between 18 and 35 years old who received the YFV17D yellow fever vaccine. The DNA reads TGCGCCAGCAGCTTGGGAGACTTAAACCTCGGGGAGCTGTTTTTT. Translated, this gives CASSLGDLNLGELFF.